The text below deals with one TCR beta chain. This CDR3 spans 15 amino acids. V lost 3 bases to trimming and J lost 2 bases; unmatched junction nucleotides: 5. The V gene's germline CDR1 is MNHEY and CDR2 SMNVEV (reference sequence). The sample comes from a study of control samples from healthy donors and cancer patients. TCRdb's table, derived via immunoSEQ multiplex PCR, lists solely in-frame clones and lacks some. The sample yields 65,000 to 100,000 clones, 75% to 95% seen once. Material: blood. This sequence was found in a man aged 50-60 years in good health. This chain joins TRBV27 and TRBJ1-2; TRBD1 matches at 8 bases. This CDR3 reads CASSFLGDRNYGYTF. CDR3 coding DNA: TGTGCCAGCAGTTTTTTGGGGGACAGGAACTATGGCTACACCTTC.